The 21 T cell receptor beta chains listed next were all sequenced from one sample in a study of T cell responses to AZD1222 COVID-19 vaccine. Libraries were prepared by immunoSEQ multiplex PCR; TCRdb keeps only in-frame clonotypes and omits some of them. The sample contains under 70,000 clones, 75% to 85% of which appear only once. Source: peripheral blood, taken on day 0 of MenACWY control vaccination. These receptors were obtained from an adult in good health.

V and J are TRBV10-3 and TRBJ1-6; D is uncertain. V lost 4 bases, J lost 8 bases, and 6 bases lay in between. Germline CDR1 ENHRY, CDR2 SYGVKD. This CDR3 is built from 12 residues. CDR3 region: CAISGDHSPLHF. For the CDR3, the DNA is TGTGCCATCAGTGGGGATCATTCACCCCTCCACTTT.

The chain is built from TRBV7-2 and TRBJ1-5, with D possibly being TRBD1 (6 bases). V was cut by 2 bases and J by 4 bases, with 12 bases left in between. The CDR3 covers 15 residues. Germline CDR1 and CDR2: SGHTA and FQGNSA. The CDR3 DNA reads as TGTGCCAGCAGCTTAATTTCAGGGACAAATCAGCCCCAGCATTTT. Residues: CASSLISGTNQPQHF.

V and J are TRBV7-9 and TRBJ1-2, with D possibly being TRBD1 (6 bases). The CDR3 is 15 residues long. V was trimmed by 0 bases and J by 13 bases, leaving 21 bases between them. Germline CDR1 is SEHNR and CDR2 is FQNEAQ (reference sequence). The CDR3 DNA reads TGTGCCAGCAGCTTAGCGCAAGAAGGGACACAAGGAAGCACCTTC. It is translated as CASSLAQEGTQGSTF.

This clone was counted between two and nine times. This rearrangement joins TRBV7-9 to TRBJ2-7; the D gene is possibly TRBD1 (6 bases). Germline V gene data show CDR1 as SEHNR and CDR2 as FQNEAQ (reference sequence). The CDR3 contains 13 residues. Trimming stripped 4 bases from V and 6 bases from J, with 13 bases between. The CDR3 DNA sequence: TGTGCCAGCAGCTCGTGGACAGTCGCCGAGCAGTACTTC. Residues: CASSSWTVAEQYF.

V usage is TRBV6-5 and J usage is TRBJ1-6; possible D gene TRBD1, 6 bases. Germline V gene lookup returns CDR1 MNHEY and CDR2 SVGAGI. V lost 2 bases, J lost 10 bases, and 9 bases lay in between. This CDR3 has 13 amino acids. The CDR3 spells CASSYETGSPLHF. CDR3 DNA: TGTGCCAGCAGTTACGAGACAGGATCACCCCTCCACTTT.

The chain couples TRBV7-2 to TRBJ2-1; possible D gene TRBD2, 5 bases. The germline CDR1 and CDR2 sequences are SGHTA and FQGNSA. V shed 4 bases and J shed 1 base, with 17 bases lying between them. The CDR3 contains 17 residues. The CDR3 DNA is TGTGCCAGCAGCTCACGGACTCCCGCCACTTCCTACAATGAGCAGTTCTTC. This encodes CASSSRTPATSYNEQFF.

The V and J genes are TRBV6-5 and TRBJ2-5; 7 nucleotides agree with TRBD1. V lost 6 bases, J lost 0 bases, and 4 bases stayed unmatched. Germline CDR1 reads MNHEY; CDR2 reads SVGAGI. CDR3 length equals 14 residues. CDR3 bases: TGTGCCAGCAGGAAGGACAGGTACCAAGAGACCCAGTACTTC. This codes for CASRKDRYQETQYF.

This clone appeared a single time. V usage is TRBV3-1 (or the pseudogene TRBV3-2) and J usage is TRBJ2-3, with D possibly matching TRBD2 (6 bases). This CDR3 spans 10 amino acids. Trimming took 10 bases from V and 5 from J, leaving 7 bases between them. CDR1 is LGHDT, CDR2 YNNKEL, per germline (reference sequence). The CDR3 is CATGGDTQYF. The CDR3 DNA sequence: TGTGCCACCGGGGGAGATACGCAGTATTTT.

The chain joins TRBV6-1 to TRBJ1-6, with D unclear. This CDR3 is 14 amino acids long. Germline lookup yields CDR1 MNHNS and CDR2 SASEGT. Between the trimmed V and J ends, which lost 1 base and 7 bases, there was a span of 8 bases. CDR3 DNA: TGTGCCAGCAGTGAAGGGAGGGCCAATTCACCCCTCCACTTT. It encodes CASSEGRANSPLHF.

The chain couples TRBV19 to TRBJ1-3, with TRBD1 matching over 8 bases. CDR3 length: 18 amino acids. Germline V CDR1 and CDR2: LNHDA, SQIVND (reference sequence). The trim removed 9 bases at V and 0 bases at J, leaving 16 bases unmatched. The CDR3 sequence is CASIPGQAMPYSGNTIYF. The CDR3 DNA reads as TGTGCCAGCATTCCGGGACAGGCCATGCCATACTCTGGAAACACCATATATTTT. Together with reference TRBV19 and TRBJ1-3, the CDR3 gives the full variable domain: DGGITQSPKYLFRKEGQNVTLSCEQNLNHDAMYWYRQDPGQGLRLIYYSQIVNDFQKGDIAEGYSVSREKKESFPLTVTSAQKNPTAFYLCASIPGQAMPYSGNTIYFGEGSWLTVV.

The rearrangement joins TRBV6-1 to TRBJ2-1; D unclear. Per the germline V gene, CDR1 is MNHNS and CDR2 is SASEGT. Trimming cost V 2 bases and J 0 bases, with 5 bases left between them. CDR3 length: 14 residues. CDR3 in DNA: TGTGCCAGCAGTGAAATGACCTCCTACAATGAGCAGTTCTTC. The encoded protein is CASSEMTSYNEQFF.

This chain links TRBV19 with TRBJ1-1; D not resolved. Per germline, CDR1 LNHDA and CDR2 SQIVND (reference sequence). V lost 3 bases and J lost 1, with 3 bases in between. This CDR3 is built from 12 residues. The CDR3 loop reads CASSMRNTEAFF. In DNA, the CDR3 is TGTGCCAGTAGTATGAGGAACACTGAAGCTTTCTTT. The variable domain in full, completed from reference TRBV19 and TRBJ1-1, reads DGGITQSPKYLFRKEGQNVTLSCEQNLNHDAMYWYRQDPGQGLRLIYYSQIVNDFQKGDIAEGYSVSREKKESFPLTVTSAQKNPTAFYLCASSMRNTEAFFGQGTRLTVV.

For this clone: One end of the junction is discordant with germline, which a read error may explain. The CDR3 DNA sequence: TGTGCCATCAGTGAGGGGACAGTTGAGAGCCAGTACTTC. Translated: CAISEGTVESQYF. The rearrangement links TRBV10-3 to TRBJ2-5, with 7 bases fitting TRBD1. This CDR3 is built from 13 residues. Germline lookup yields CDR1 ENHRY and CDR2 SYGVKD.

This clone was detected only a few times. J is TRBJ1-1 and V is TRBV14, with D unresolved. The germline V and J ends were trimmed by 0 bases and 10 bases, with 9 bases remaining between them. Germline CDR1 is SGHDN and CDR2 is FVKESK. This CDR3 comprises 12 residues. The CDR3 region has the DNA TGTGCCAGCAGCCAAGAGACTGGGATAGCTTTCTTT. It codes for CASSQETGIAFF. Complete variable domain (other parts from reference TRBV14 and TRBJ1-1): EAGVTQFPSHSVIEKGQTVTLRCDPISGHDNLYWYRRVMGKEIKFLLHFVKESKQDESGMPNNRFLAERTGGTYSTLKVQPAELEDSGVYFCASSQETGIAFFGQGTRLTVV.

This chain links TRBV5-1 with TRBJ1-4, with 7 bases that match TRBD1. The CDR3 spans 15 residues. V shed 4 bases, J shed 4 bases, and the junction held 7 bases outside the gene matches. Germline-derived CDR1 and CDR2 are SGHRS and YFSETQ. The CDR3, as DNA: TGCGCCAGCAGCCCGGGGACAGAGGTTAATGAAAAACTGTTTTTT. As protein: CASSPGTEVNEKLFF.

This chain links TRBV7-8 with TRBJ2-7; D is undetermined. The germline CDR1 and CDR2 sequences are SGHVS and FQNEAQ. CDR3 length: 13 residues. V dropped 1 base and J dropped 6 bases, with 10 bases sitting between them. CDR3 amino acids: CASSLGFAPEQYF. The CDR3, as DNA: TGTGCCAGCAGCTTAGGATTCGCCCCCGAGCAGTACTTC.

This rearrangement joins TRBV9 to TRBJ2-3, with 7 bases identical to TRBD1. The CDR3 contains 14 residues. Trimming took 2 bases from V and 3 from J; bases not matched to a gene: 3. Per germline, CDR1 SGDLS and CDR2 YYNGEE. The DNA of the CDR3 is TGTGCCAGCAGCGTTTCGGGACAGACAGATACGCAGTATTTT. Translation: CASSVSGQTDTQYF.

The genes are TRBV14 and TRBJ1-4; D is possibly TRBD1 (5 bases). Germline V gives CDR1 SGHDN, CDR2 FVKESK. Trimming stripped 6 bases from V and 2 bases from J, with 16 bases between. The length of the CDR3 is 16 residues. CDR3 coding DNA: TGTGCCAGCAGTCAAAACTCAGGGTCCACTAATGAAAAACTGTTTTTT. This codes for CASSQNSGSTNEKLFF.

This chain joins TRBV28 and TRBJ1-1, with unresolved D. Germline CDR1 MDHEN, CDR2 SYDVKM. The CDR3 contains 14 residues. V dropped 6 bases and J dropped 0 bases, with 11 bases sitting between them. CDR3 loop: CASRTGPLNTEAFF. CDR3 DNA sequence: TGTGCCAGCAGAACCGGACCGTTGAACACTGAAGCTTTCTTT.

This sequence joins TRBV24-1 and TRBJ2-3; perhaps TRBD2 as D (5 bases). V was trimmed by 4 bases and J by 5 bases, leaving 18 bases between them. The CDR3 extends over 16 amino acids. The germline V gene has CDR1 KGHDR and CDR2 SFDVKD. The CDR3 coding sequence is TGTGCCACCAGTGACTCCGGACTCTTCCCGTTAGATACGCAGTATTTT. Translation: CATSDSGLFPLDTQYF.

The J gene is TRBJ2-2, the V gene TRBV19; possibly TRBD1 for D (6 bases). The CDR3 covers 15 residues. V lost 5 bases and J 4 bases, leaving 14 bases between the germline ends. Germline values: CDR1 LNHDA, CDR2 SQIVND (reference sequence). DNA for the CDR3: TGTGCCAGTAGTCTTGTCACAGGGTTCACCGGGGAGCTGTTTTTT. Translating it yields CASSLVTGFTGELFF.